The 29 T cell receptor beta chains presented below share a single source sample, sequenced in a study of CD8 T cells in Susac syndrome. About 0.45 to 1 ug RNA was reverse transcribed with random hexamers. TCRdb used MiXCR to reprocess the immunoSEQ multiplex PCR reads, holding one entry per CDR3 protein. The sample has over 200,000 distinct CDR3 sequences, approximately 95% seen once. The sample consisted of CD4+ T cells from PBMCs. These receptors all come from a human donor with multiple sclerosis.

Here the CDR3 reads CAWTRQSHSPLHF. The CDR3 nucleotides read TGTGCCTGGACTCGACAGAGCCATTCACCCCTCCACTTT. V gene TRBV30 combines with J gene TRBJ1-6, with D possibly TRBD1 on 5 matching bases. The V gene's germline CDR1 is GTSNPN and CDR2 SVGIG (reference sequence). Trimming took off 4 bases at V and 8 bases at J, with 12 bases between the two ends. The CDR3 extends over 13 amino acids.

The rearrangement uses TRBV11-1 and TRBJ1-1, with D unclear. Trimming removed 1 base from V and 2 bases from J, with 8 bases in between. Germline values: CDR1 SGHAT, CDR2 FQDESV (reference sequence). The CDR3 sequence is 14 residues long. CDR3 sequence (DNA): TGTGCCAGCAGCTTAGAATCGACTAACACTGAAGCTTTCTTT. Translating it yields CASSLESTNTEAFF.

The V call is TRBV29-1, the J call TRBJ2-2, with D unclear. Trimming took off 4 bases at V and 7 bases at J, with 7 bases between the two ends. The CDR3 consists of 11 residues. Germline V gene lookup returns CDR1 SQVTM and CDR2 ANQGSEA. The CDR3 is CSVALGGELFF. In nucleotides, the CDR3 is TGCAGCGTTGCCCTTGGCGGGGAGCTGTTTTTT.

The chain uses TRBV30 and TRBJ2-7; 7 nucleotides match TRBD1. The V gene's germline CDR1 is GTSNPN and CDR2 SVGIG (reference sequence). The J segment lost 3 bases and the V segment lost 0 bases, leaving 8 bases of the junction unmatched. The CDR3 has 15 amino acids. CDR3 protein: CAWSVLGTEDYEQYF. The CDR3, as DNA: TGTGCCTGGAGTGTTTTAGGGACAGAAGACTACGAGCAGTACTTC.

The chain joins TRBV9 to TRBJ1-2; D not certain. Germline V gene sequence: CDR1 SGDLS, CDR2 YYNGEE. This CDR3 is built from 12 residues. Trimming took off 0 bases at V and 9 bases at J, with 9 bases between the two ends. The CDR3 bases are TGTGCCAGCAGCGTAGATCGGGATAGCTACACCTTC. This translates into CASSVDRDSYTF.

The gene calls are TRBV11-3 and TRBJ2-3; the match to TRBD1 covers 7 bases. The CDR3 has 12 residues. V trimming: 5 bases; J trimming: 6 bases; junction bases outside the gene matches: 2. The germline V gene encodes CDR1 SGHNT and CDR2 YENEEA. CDR3 in amino acids: CASSTGEDTQYF. The CDR3 nucleotides read TGTGCCAGCAGCACAGGGGAGGATACGCAGTATTTT.

This clonotype was detected only once. The V call is TRBV14, the J call TRBJ1-6; D unresolved. Trimming took off 0 bases at V and 9 bases at J, with 9 bases between the two ends. The CDR3 runs to 14 residues. Germline loops: CDR1 SGHDN, CDR2 FVKESK. The CDR3 is CASSQEFAGSPLHF. CDR3 bases: TGTGCCAGCAGCCAAGAATTCGCGGGTTCACCCCTCCACTTT. Full variable domain (remainder filled in from reference TRBV14 and TRBJ1-6): EAGVTQFPSHSVIEKGQTVTLRCDPISGHDNLYWYRRVMGKEIKFLLHFVKESKQDESGMPNNRFLAERTGGTYSTLKVQPAELEDSGVYFCASSQEFAGSPLHFGNGTRLTVT.

CDR3 loop: CASSYVGQNTEAFF. For the CDR3, the DNA is TGTGCCAGCAGCTATGTGGGACAGAACACTGAAGCTTTCTTT. The chain recombines TRBV6-6 with TRBJ1-1; D is perhaps TRBD1 (6 bases). The CDR3 runs to 14 residues. Germline V gives CDR1 MNHNY, CDR2 SVGAGI (reference sequence). Trimming stripped 6 bases from V and 1 base from J, with 12 bases between.

J is TRBJ2-7 and V is TRBV3-1; D possibly corresponds to TRBD1 (6 bases). Germline CDR1 is LGHDT and CDR2 is YNNKEL (reference sequence). The CDR3 loop spans 15 amino acids. V was pared by 0 bases and J by 6 bases, with 15 bases between. In nucleotides, the CDR3 is TGTGCCAGCAGCCAAGATGGGGGCAGGGTTGGCGAGCAGTACTTC. It codes for CASSQDGGRVGEQYF.

The chain uses TRBV3-1 and TRBJ1-3; no clear D gene. The CDR3 spans 16 residues. V lost 0 bases, J lost 0 bases, and 9 bases lay in between. CDR1 and CDR2 from the germline V gene are LGHDT and YNNKEL (reference sequence). The CDR3 region has the DNA TGTGCCAGCAGCCAAGACCGGGCAGTCTCTGGAAACACCATATATTTT. Encoded protein: CASSQDRAVSGNTIYF.

CDR3 DNA sequence: TGCAGCGTTGAAGATAGCCCTGAAGCTTTCTTT. Protein product: CSVEDSPEAFF. The chain has TRBV29-1 and TRBJ1-1, with D hard to call. This CDR3 is 11 amino acids long. The germline V gene has CDR1 SQVTM and CDR2 ANQGSEA. Trimming left V 0 bases short and J 6 bases short, with 5 bases between.

The chain links TRBV9 to TRBJ2-3; TRBD1 might be the D (5 bases). The CDR3 runs to 14 residues. Between the trimmed V and J ends, which lost 2 bases and 7 bases, there was a span of 14 bases. The germline CDR1 and CDR2 sequences are SGDLS and YYNGEE. The CDR3 nucleotides read TGTGCCAGCAGCGTTCTCGTAGGGGCACATACGCAGTATTTT. As protein: CASSVLVGAHTQYF. Variable domain in full (rest from reference TRBV9 and TRBJ2-3): DSGVTQTPKHLITATGQRVTLRCSPRSGDLSVYWYQQSLDQGLQFLIQYYNGEERAKGNILERFSAQQFPDLHSELNLSSLELGDSALYFCASSVLVGAHTQYFGPGTRLTVL.

The V and J genes are TRBV23-1 and TRBJ2-3; 11 bases line up with TRBD1. TRBV23-1 is reported as an ORF; its role is uncertain. The CDR3 runs 18 residues. V lost 3 bases to trimming and J lost 0 bases; unmatched junction nucleotides: 8. The CDR3 DNA reads as TGCGCCAGCAGTCACGGCCGGGACAGGGGGTTTAGCACAGATACGCAGTATTTT. It yields the protein CASSHGRDRGFSTDTQYF.

The genes are TRBV29-1 and TRBJ1-1, with D tentatively TRBD1 (6 bases). CDR1 is SQVTM and CDR2 is ANQGSEA in the germline V gene. This CDR3 contains 13 residues. V lost 4 bases and J 1 base, leaving 10 bases between the germline ends. The CDR3 bases are TGCAGCGTTGGACAGGAAAAGAACACTGAAGCTTTCTTT. It is translated as CSVGQEKNTEAFF.

Here the CDR3 reads CSVGARVNYGYTF. The CDR3 DNA reads as TGCAGCGTTGGTGCACGGGTCAACTATGGCTACACCTTC. V and J are TRBV29-1 and TRBJ1-2; the D is unclear. The germline V gene encodes CDR1 SQVTM and CDR2 ANQGSEA. The CDR3 spans 13 residues. The ends were cut back, 4 bases at V and 2 bases at J, with 11 bases in the middle.

The J gene is TRBJ1-2, the V gene TRBV4-1, with D maybe TRBD1 (6 bases). Trimming stripped 0 bases from V and 8 bases from J, with 16 bases between. This CDR3 contains 15 residues. Per the germline V gene, CDR1 is MGHRA and CDR2 is YSYEKL. CDR3: CASSQDTGQGSGYTF. CDR3 in DNA: TGCGCCAGCAGCCAAGATACGGGGCAGGGGAGCGGCTACACCTTC.

The chain carries TRBV20-1 and TRBJ2-3; D uncertain. CDR1 and CDR2 (germline): DFQATT, SNEGSKA (reference sequence). There are 13 residues in the CDR3. Deletions cut 6 bases from V and 3 bases from J, with 13 bases between. The chain's CDR3 is CSAHRPGTDTQYF. The CDR3 DNA reads TGCAGTGCCCACCGCCCGGGTACAGATACGCAGTATTTT.

This chain uses TRBV30 with TRBJ1-2; D remains ambiguous. Germline CDR1 GTSNPN, CDR2 SVGIG (reference sequence). CDR3 size: 13 residues. Trimming stripped 0 bases from V and 8 bases from J, with 13 bases between. CDR3: CAWSVHIRGGYTF. The CDR3 DNA sequence: TGTGCCTGGAGTGTACATATCCGGGGAGGCTACACCTTC.

This chain links TRBV29-1 with TRBJ2-1; tentative D call: TRBD1 (6 bases). This CDR3 is built from 14 residues. V lost 7 bases and J 6 bases, leaving 19 bases between the germline ends. Germline V lookup: CDR1 SQVTM, CDR2 ANQGSEA. CDR3 coding DNA: TGCAGCGCCCGATTACAGGGAAGCATCAATGAGCAGTTCTTC. Amino acids: CSARLQGSINEQFF.

The V gene is TRBV13, the J gene TRBJ2-6; D is undetermined. Germline values: CDR1 PRHDT, CDR2 FYEKMQ (reference sequence). The V and J ends lost 4 bases and 1 base respectively, with 11 bases between them. This CDR3 is built from 16 residues. CDR3 region: CASSSSFSSGANVLTF. CDR3 sequence (DNA): TGTGCCAGCAGCTCCTCGTTTAGTTCTGGGGCCAACGTCCTGACTTTC. Complete variable domain (other parts from reference TRBV13 and TRBJ2-6): AAGVIQSPRHLIKEKRETATLKCYPIPRHDTVYWYQQGPGQDPQFLISFYEKMQSDKGSIPDRFSAQQFSDYHSELNMSSLELGDSALYFCASSSSFSSGANVLTFGAGSRLTVL.

A single count supports this clonotype. The chain recombines TRBV20-1 with TRBJ1-5; 9 bases line up with TRBD1. The ends lost 5 bases at V and 6 bases at J; junction bases unmatched: 8. Germline V gives CDR1 DFQATT, CDR2 SNEGSKA (reference sequence). The CDR3 covers 14 residues. CDR3 in amino acids: CSALGDRAVQPQHF. The CDR3 DNA reads TGCAGTGCTCTAGGGGACAGGGCCGTTCAGCCCCAGCATTTT.

The rearrangement joins TRBV29-1 to TRBJ1-2, with 7 bases that match TRBD1. The V gene end was trimmed by 5 bases and the J gene end by 7 bases; junction bases not matched to a gene: 10. The CDR3 extends over 13 amino acids. The germline CDR1 and CDR2 sequences are SQVTM and ANQGSEA. The CDR3 sequence is CSVSGGASGGYTF. CDR3 bases: TGCAGCGTTTCAGGGGGGGCTTCTGGTGGCTACACCTTC.

The chain recombines TRBV20-1 with TRBJ1-5; maybe TRBD1 (6 bases). Germline CDR1 reads DFQATT; CDR2 reads SNEGSKA (reference sequence). The CDR3 has 15 residues. V lost 1 base to trimming and J lost 3 bases, with 13 bases between them. CDR3 region: CSARAPGQYNQPQHF. Here the CDR3 DNA reads TGCAGTGCTAGAGCCCCTGGACAGTACAATCAGCCCCAGCATTTT.

The chain has TRBV9 and TRBJ1-5; perhaps TRBD1 as D (6 bases). CDR1 and CDR2 from the germline V gene are SGDLS and YYNGEE. CDR3 length: 14 amino acids. Trimming removed 0 bases at V and 6 bases at J, with 10 bases between. This chain's CDR3 is CASSVGRGSQPQHF. CDR3 bases: TGTGCCAGCAGCGTAGGCAGGGGTAGTCAGCCCCAGCATTTT.

The rearrangement uses TRBV12-3 or TRBV12-4 and TRBJ1-2, with a weak D call TRBD1 (6 bases). V dropped 5 bases and J dropped 5 bases, with 15 bases sitting between them. CDR3 size: 14 residues. Here the CDR3 DNA reads TGTGCCAGCAGTACCCACAGGGTTGGGTATGGCTACACCTTC. This codes for CASSTHRVGYGYTF.

The chain is built from TRBV14 and TRBJ2-1; D gene unclear. Germline V gene data show CDR1 as SGHDN and CDR2 as FVKESK. Trimming removed 4 bases at V and 4 bases at J, with 11 bases between. The CDR3 runs to 14 residues. The CDR3 sequence is CASSPATVYNEQFF. CDR3 coding DNA: TGTGCCAGCAGCCCAGCGACGGTATACAATGAGCAGTTCTTC. Based on the CDR3 plus reference TRBV14 and TRBJ2-1, the full variable domain is EAGVTQFPSHSVIEKGQTVTLRCDPISGHDNLYWYRRVMGKEIKFLLHFVKESKQDESGMPNNRFLAERTGGTYSTLKVQPAELEDSGVYFCASSPATVYNEQFFGPGTRLTVL.

The chain has TRBV15 and TRBJ1-5, with 8 positions matching TRBD1. This CDR3 spans 16 amino acids. J gave up 4 bases and V 6 bases, and 11 bases lay outside the gene matches. CDR1 and CDR2 from the germline V gene are LNHNV and YYDKDF (reference sequence). CDR3 in amino acids: CATRDQMTGVNQPQHF. As DNA, the CDR3 is TGTGCCACCAGAGACCAAATGACAGGGGTAAATCAGCCCCAGCATTTT.

The chain couples TRBV3-1 to TRBJ1-1; D gene uncertain. Trimming cost V 3 bases and J 7 bases, with 15 bases left between them. Germline CDR1 reads LGHDT; CDR2 reads YNNKEL (reference sequence). The CDR3 has 14 residues. CDR3: CASSQPRLGHEAFF. Written as DNA, the CDR3 is TGTGCCAGCAGCCAGCCCCGTCTTGGCCATGAAGCTTTCTTT.

The CDR3 spells CSVVLGWTQYF. The CDR3 nucleotides are TGCAGCGTTGTACTAGGTTGGACCCAGTACTTC. The gene calls are TRBV29-1 and TRBJ2-5, with D perhaps TRBD2 (5 bases). Germline-derived CDR1 and CDR2 are SQVTM and ANQGSEA. The V end lost 4 bases, the J end lost 7 bases, and 10 bases lay between the germline ends. The CDR3 has 11 amino acids.